Listed here are 29 T cell receptor beta chains from one sample, sequenced in a study of Graves' ophthalmopathy and Graves' hyperthyroidism. Amplification targeted the TCR beta CDR3 regions, with RNA transcripts as the source material. An initial RT-PCR round employing HTBI primers preceded a second-round multiplex PCR. TCRdb reanalysed the multiplex PCR reads using MiXCR and keeps one entry per CDR3 protein. Altogether hundreds of thousands of distinct CDR3 sequences are present, approximately 42% being singletons, with the ten largest covering approximately 44%. The sample was peripheral blood. The receptors come from an adult man with Graves' ophthalmopathy.

V gene TRBV19 combines with J gene TRBJ1-1; 7 bases align to TRBD1. CDR3 size: 15 residues. Germline V CDR1 and CDR2: LNHDA, SQIVND (reference sequence). Trimming at V came to 8 bases and at J to 3 bases, leaving 12 bases not matched to a gene. CDR3 protein: CASVGGRAGDTEAFF. CDR3 DNA sequence: TGTGCCAGTGTAGGGGGCAGGGCTGGCGACACTGAAGCTTTCTTT.

V gene TRBV3-1 combines with J gene TRBJ1-1, with a possible D match to TRBD1 (6 bases). The CDR3 is made up of 14 amino acids. The V end lost 5 bases, the J end lost 4 bases, and 14 bases lay between the germline ends. The germline V gene encodes CDR1 LGHDT and CDR2 YNNKEL (reference sequence). This CDR3 reads CASSYREGSTEAFF. The CDR3 coding sequence is TGTGCCAGCAGCTACAGGGAAGGGTCCACTGAAGCTTTCTTT.

The CDR3 DNA reads as TGCAGTGCTAGAGATCCGGGACAGGGGGCCTACGAGCAGTACTTC. Protein product: CSARDPGQGAYEQYF. The V gene is TRBV20-1, the J gene TRBJ2-7, with TRBD1 matching over 11 bases. The V gene's germline CDR1 is DFQATT and CDR2 SNEGSKA (reference sequence). This CDR3 has 15 amino acids. J lost 2 bases, V lost 0 bases, and 3 bases had no gene match.

The chain carries TRBV24-1 and TRBJ2-2; D not resolved. The CDR3 runs to 12 residues. V gave up 6 bases and J gave up 3 bases, with 4 bases separating them. Germline loops: CDR1 KGHDR, CDR2 SFDVKD. This CDR3 reads CATSQYTGELFF. The CDR3 nucleotides read TGTGCCACCAGTCAGTACACCGGGGAGCTGTTTTTT.

This clonotype appeared a few times. At one end, the junction sequence differs from germline, possibly due to a read error. This sequence joins TRBV9 and TRBJ1-6, with TRBD1 matching over 7 bases. Germline V gene lookup returns CDR1 SGDLS and CDR2 YYNGEE. The CDR3 is 14 amino acids. CDR3 bases: TGCGCCAGCAGCTTGGAAGGGGGCAGATCACCCCTCCACTTT. This encodes CASSLEGGRSPLHF.

The count of this clonotype is one. The CDR3 coding sequence is TGCAGCGGAACTGGGGAGACCGGGGAGCTGTTTTTT. Its translation is CSGTGETGELFF. The chain couples TRBV29-1 to TRBJ2-2, with TRBD2 as a possible D gene (5 bases). The V gene lost 7 bases and the J gene lost 5 bases, with 11 bases spanning the gap. The CDR3 has 12 amino acids. From germline, CDR1 is SQVTM and CDR2 ANQGSEA.

The chain couples TRBV28 to TRBJ1-4, with a weak D call TRBD1 (5 bases). CDR1 MDHEN and CDR2 SYDVKM come from the germline V gene. The CDR3 is made up of 15 amino acids. Trimming removed 1 base from V and 8 bases from J, with 14 bases in between. CDR3 sequence: CASSLLFGSGEKLFF. Written as DNA, the CDR3 is TGTGCCAGCAGTTTATTATTTGGTTCAGGGGAAAAACTGTTTTTT. Full variable domain (remainder filled in from reference TRBV28 and TRBJ1-4): DVKVTQSSRYLVKRTGEKVFLECVQDMDHENMFWYRQDPGLGLRLIYFSYDVKMKEKGDIPEGYSVSREKKERFSLILESASTNQTSMYLCASSLLFGSGEKLFFGSGTQLSVL.

This clonotype came up a few times. This rearrangement joins TRBV5-5 to TRBJ2-2; 7 bases align to TRBD1. With V trimmed by 1 base and J by 2 bases, 5 bases remained unmatched. The length of the CDR3 is 16 residues. The V gene's germline CDR1 is SGHKS and CDR2 YYEKEE (reference sequence). The CDR3 region is CASSLPGTENTGELFF. The DNA for the CDR3 is TGTGCCAGCAGCTTGCCTGGGACAGAAAACACCGGGGAGCTGTTTTTT.

This clonotype has a handful of counts. V and J are TRBV4-1 and TRBJ1-1; 7 nucleotides match TRBD1. The CDR3 extends over 17 amino acids. Germline CDR1 MGHRA, CDR2 YSYEKL. V lost 0 bases and J lost 0; bases outside the gene matches: 7. The CDR3 nucleotides read TGCGCCAGCAGCCAAGATAGTGTCAGGGGGTTGAACACTGAAGCTTTCTTT. It specifies CASSQDSVRGLNTEAFF.

The chain recombines TRBV5-1 with TRBJ1-6; 8 nucleotides agree with TRBD1. This CDR3 comprises 17 residues. V was pared by 0 bases and J by 6 bases, with 8 bases of the junction left unmatched. Germline assignment: CDR1 SGHRS and CDR2 YFSETQ. CDR3 sequence: CASSLELTRGLNSPLHF. The CDR3 DNA reads TGCGCCAGCAGCTTGGAATTGACCAGGGGGCTTAATTCACCCCTCCACTTT.

In nucleotides, the CDR3 is TGTGCCAGCAGTGACGGGACCCAGCGCGAAAAACTGTTTTTT. This encodes CASSDGTQREKLFF. This rearrangement joins TRBV2 to TRBJ1-4, with a possible D match to TRBD1 (5 bases). The germline V gene encodes CDR1 SNHLY and CDR2 FYNNEI. The CDR3 totals 14 residues. The germline V and J ends were trimmed by 3 bases and 8 bases, with 13 bases remaining between them. The entire variable domain, with the rest obtained from reference TRBV2 and TRBJ1-4, is as follows: EPEVTQTPSHQVTQMGQEVILRCVPISNHLYFYWYRQILGQKVEFLVSFYNNEISEKSEIFDDQFSVERPDGSNFTLKIRSTKLEDSAMYFCASSDGTQREKLFFGSGTQLSVL.

The chain joins TRBV19 to TRBJ2-7, with D unclear. Germline lookup yields CDR1 LNHDA and CDR2 SQIVND (reference sequence). V dropped 3 bases and J dropped 0 bases, with 9 bases sitting between them. The length of the CDR3 is 14 residues. The CDR3 DNA sequence: TGTGCCAGTAGTATTCGGGCGCCCTCCTACGAGCAGTACTTC. It is translated as CASSIRAPSYEQYF. Drawing the rest from reference TRBV19 and TRBJ2-7, the complete variable domain is DGGITQSPKYLFRKEGQNVTLSCEQNLNHDAMYWYRQDPGQGLRLIYYSQIVNDFQKGDIAEGYSVSREKKESFPLTVTSAQKNPTAFYLCASSIRAPSYEQYFGPGTRLTVT.

The table lists this clonotype with a few counts. The rearrangement uses TRBV19 and TRBJ1-1; D not certain. The length of the CDR3 is 12 residues. The ends were cut back, 1 base at V and 4 bases at J, with 4 bases in the middle. Germline V CDR1 and CDR2: LNHDA, SQIVND (reference sequence). The DNA for the CDR3 is TGTGCCAGTAGTATAGGACGCACTGAAGCTTTCTTT. Protein: CASSIGRTEAFF.

This clonotype was recorded a few times. The chain joins TRBV9 to TRBJ2-7; D is ambiguous. In germline, CDR1 is SGDLS, CDR2 YYNGEE. The CDR3 spans 12 residues. With 4 bases removed from V and 6 bases from J, the gap between germline ends came to 11 bases. The CDR3 DNA is TGTGCCAGCAGCCGCCTAAATTCCGAGCAGTACTTC. Its protein is CASSRLNSEQYF.

A note on this clonotype: Its ends do not fully match the called genes, so a read error is possible. The chain carries TRBV7-8 and TRBJ1-2; D perhaps matches TRBD1 (5 bases). The CDR3 runs 14 residues. From germline, CDR1 is SGHVS and CDR2 FQNEAQ. The CDR3 here is CASSQEGPDYGYTF. CDR3 DNA sequence: TGCGCCAGCAGCCAAGAGGGGCCGGACTATGGCTACACCTTC.

The rearrangement links TRBV5-4 to TRBJ2-7; D gene ambiguous. V was trimmed by 2 bases and J by 3 bases, leaving 9 bases between them. Germline values: CDR1 SGHNT, CDR2 YYREEE (reference sequence). The CDR3 extends over 13 amino acids. CDR3 loop: CASSLVGNYEQYF. The CDR3 DNA reads as TGTGCCAGCAGCTTAGTGGGCAACTACGAGCAGTACTTC.

The genes are TRBV19 and TRBJ1-6; D gene unclear. Between the trimmed V and J ends, which lost 3 bases and 16 bases, there was a span of 7 bases. Germline lookup yields CDR1 LNHDA and CDR2 SQIVND (reference sequence). The CDR3 loop spans 10 amino acids. This chain's CDR3 is CASSMRVLHF. Written as DNA, the CDR3 is TGTGCCAGTAGTATGAGGGTTCTCCACTTT.

The gene calls are TRBV20-1 and TRBJ1-2; no clear D. Trimming removed 3 bases from V and 6 bases from J, with 11 bases in between. The CDR3 spans 12 residues. Germline values: CDR1 DFQATT, CDR2 SNEGSKA (reference sequence). The CDR3, as DNA: TGCAGTGCTAGCAGAGGTACAGATGGCTACACCTTC. Residues: CSASRGTDGYTF.

V and J are TRBV29-1 and TRBJ1-1; the match to TRBD1 covers 10 bases. The CDR3 runs 14 residues. In germline, CDR1 is SQVTM, CDR2 ANQGSEA. J gave up 1 base and V 4 bases, and 3 bases lay outside the gene matches. CDR3 region: CSVVGQGSNTEAFF. Written as DNA, the CDR3 is TGCAGCGTTGTGGGACAGGGGTCGAACACTGAAGCTTTCTTT.

V and J are TRBV14 and TRBJ1-6; D gene ambiguous. Germline assignment: CDR1 SGHDN and CDR2 FVKESK. The V end lost 3 bases, the J end lost 9 bases, and 21 bases lay between the germline ends. This CDR3 has 17 amino acids. The CDR3 region has the DNA TGTGCCAGCAGCCACGAAACACGGGCCGACTTGGTTTCACCCCTCCACTTT. Translating it yields CASSHETRADLVSPLHF.

This clonotype was counted a few times. The chain joins TRBV5-4 to TRBJ2-7; TRBD1 matches at 8 bases. This CDR3 is built from 14 residues. V gave up 2 bases and J gave up 5 bases; unmatched junction bases: 6. From germline, CDR1 is SGHNT and CDR2 YYREEE (reference sequence). DNA for the CDR3: TGTGCCAGCAGCTTCTCTGGACAGGGTAACGAGCAGTACTTC. Encoded protein: CASSFSGQGNEQYF.

V usage is TRBV2 and J usage is TRBJ2-2; 11 positions agree with TRBD2. V shed 4 bases, J shed 5 bases, and the junction held 6 bases outside the gene matches. Germline CDR1 reads SNHLY; CDR2 reads FYNNEI. The CDR3 loop spans 16 amino acids. Written as DNA, the CDR3 is TGTGCCAGCAGTGGACTAGCGGGGTGGAGGACCGGGGAGCTGTTTTTT. Translation gives CASSGLAGWRTGELFF.

The chain links TRBV29-1 to TRBJ2-5, with D perhaps being TRBD1 or TRBD2 (6 bases each). The CDR3 extends over 16 amino acids. V was cut by 2 bases and J by 9 bases, with 25 bases left in between. Germline values: CDR1 SQVTM, CDR2 ANQGSEA. CDR3 amino acids: CSVETGLGGRRLAQYF. The CDR3 DNA is TGCAGCGTTGAAACCGGGTTAGGGGGGCGCCGGCTGGCCCAGTACTTC.

This clonotype was seen a handful of times. The chain links TRBV2 to TRBJ1-6; D is unclear. Germline V gene data show CDR1 as SNHLY and CDR2 as FYNNEI. The CDR3 is 16 amino acids. V dropped 6 bases and J dropped 7 bases, with 19 bases sitting between them. The CDR3 is CASRNRAGGPNSPLHF. The CDR3 coding sequence is TGTGCCAGCAGAAACCGGGCGGGCGGTCCAAATTCACCCCTCCACTTT. Together with reference TRBV2 and TRBJ1-6, the CDR3 gives the full variable domain: EPEVTQTPSHQVTQMGQEVILRCVPISNHLYFYWYRQILGQKVEFLVSFYNNEISEKSEIFDDQFSVERPDGSNFTLKIRSTKLEDSAMYFCASRNRAGGPNSPLHFGNGTRLTVT.

This clonotype has more than one count but fewer than ten. The chain combines TRBV29-1 with TRBJ1-2; 11 positions agree with TRBD1. Germline-derived CDR1 and CDR2 are SQVTM and ANQGSEA. The CDR3 loop spans 12 amino acids. V shed 6 bases, J shed 5 bases, and the junction held 2 bases outside the gene matches. CDR3 amino acids: CSVGTGGYGYTF. The CDR3 DNA reads TGCAGCGTGGGGACAGGGGGGTATGGCTACACCTTC.

This clonotype was observed a single time. This rearrangement joins TRBV7-2 to TRBJ2-7; D unclear. Trimming stripped 5 bases from V and 0 bases from J, with 5 bases between. The CDR3 extends over 12 amino acids. Looked up from germline, CDR1 is SGHTA and CDR2 is FQGNSA. In nucleotides, the CDR3 is TGTGCCAGCAGCGCTCACTCCTACGAGCAGTACTTC. It codes for CASSAHSYEQYF.

The CDR3 is CSARPPGLARETQYF. DNA of the CDR3: TGCAGTGCTAGACCTCCCGGACTAGCGCGAGAGACCCAGTACTTC. The chain has TRBV20-1 and TRBJ2-5; the match to TRBD2 covers 9 bases. The CDR3 covers 15 residues. Germline CDR1 DFQATT, CDR2 SNEGSKA (reference sequence). The junction had 8 bases not matched to a gene; V was cut back by 2 bases and J by 4 bases.

This clonotype occurred once. The chain carries TRBV29-1 and TRBJ2-5, with 9 bases lining up with TRBD1. V dropped 6 bases and J dropped 4; count of bases not matched to a gene: 9. The CDR3 has 14 amino acids. Per the germline V gene, CDR1 is SQVTM and CDR2 is ANQGSEA. The CDR3 here is CSVMHRDRVETQYF. The CDR3 DNA reads TGCAGCGTGATGCACCGGGACAGGGTAGAGACCCAGTACTTC.

With regard to this clonotype: An end of the junction differs from the germline gene, which may be a read error. This chain uses TRBV20-1 with TRBJ1-2; TRBD1 might be the D (6 bases). Germline V gene sequence: CDR1 DFQATT, CDR2 SNEGSKA (reference sequence). The CDR3 is made up of 12 amino acids. The CDR3 spells CSAAPGASGSRF. The CDR3 coding sequence is TGCAGTGCTGCTCCGGGGGCGAGTGGGAGCCGATTC.